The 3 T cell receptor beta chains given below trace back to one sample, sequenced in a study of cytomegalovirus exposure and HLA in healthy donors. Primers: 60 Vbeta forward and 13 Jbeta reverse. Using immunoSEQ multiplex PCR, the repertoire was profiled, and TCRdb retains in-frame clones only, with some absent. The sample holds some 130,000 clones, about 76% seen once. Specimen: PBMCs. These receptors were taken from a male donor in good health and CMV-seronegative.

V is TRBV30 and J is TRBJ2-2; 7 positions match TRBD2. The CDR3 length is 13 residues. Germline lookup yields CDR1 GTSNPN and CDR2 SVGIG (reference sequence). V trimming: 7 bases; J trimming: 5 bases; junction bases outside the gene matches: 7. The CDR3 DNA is TGTGCCTCTCCAGCGGGGCGAACCGGGGAGCTGTTTTTT. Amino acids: CASPAGRTGELFF.

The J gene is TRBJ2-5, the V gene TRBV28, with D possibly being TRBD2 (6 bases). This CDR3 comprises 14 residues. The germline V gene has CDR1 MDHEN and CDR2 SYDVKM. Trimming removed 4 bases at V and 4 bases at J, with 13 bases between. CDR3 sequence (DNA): TGTGCCAGCAGTTCCCCCGGGGGACGAGAGACCCAGTACTTC. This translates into CASSSPGGRETQYF.

The CDR3 protein is CASSLTLVIDEQFF. CDR3 nucleotide sequence: TGTGCCAGCAGCTTAACTCTAGTCATCGATGAGCAGTTCTTC. This chain connects TRBV7-8 to TRBJ2-1, with D unclear. The CDR3 is made up of 14 amino acids. Germline V gene data show CDR1 as SGHVS and CDR2 as FQNEAQ. V gave up 2 bases and J gave up 8 bases, with 13 bases separating them.